One and the same sample provided the 12 T cell receptor beta chains below, sequenced in a study of beta chain features in type 1 diabetes. The investigators reverse transcribed all of the isolated RNA, so they sequenced expressed TCRB transcripts. Assay: immunoSEQ multiplex PCR; the TCRdb copy retains only in-frame clones and omits some. The sample contains approximately 150,000 clones, 9.7% of which appear only once. Sequenced: central memory CD4+ T cells from blood. The receptors originated from a woman in her thirties or forties in good health.

This clone showed up just a few times. The chain links TRBV5-8 to TRBJ1-2; 9 nucleotides line up with TRBD1. Germline assignment: CDR1 SGHTS and CDR2 YDEGEE. Germline trimming cut 3 bases from V and 6 bases from J; bases unmatched to any gene: 3. CDR3 length equals 13 residues. CDR3 sequence reads: CASSSWTGDGYTF. The CDR3 DNA reads TGTGCCAGCAGCTCCTGGACAGGGGATGGCTACACCTTC.

In this sample, this clone turned up many times. The V call is TRBV15, the J call TRBJ2-2; D might be TRBD1 (6 bases). With 0 bases removed from V and 7 bases from J, the gap between germline ends came to 9 bases. Germline CDR1 and CDR2: LNHNV and YYDKDF (reference sequence). The CDR3 covers 14 residues. The CDR3 sequence: CATSRERQDGELFF. CDR3 DNA sequence: TGTGCCACCAGCAGAGAACGACAGGACGGGGAGCTGTTTTTT.

This chain uses TRBV5-1 with TRBJ2-7; the D gene is possibly TRBD2 (5 bases). Germline assignment: CDR1 SGHRS and CDR2 YFSETQ. V shed 0 bases and J shed 2 bases, with 9 bases lying between them. The CDR3 consists of 14 residues. In nucleotides, the CDR3 is TGCGCCAGCAGCTTGGAGAGAGGGACCTACGAGCAGTACTTC. Protein product: CASSLERGTYEQYF. Supplemented by reference TRBV5-1 and TRBJ2-7, the full variable domain reads KAGVTQTPRYLIKTRGQQVTLSCSPISGHRSVSWYQQTPGQGLQFLFEYFSETQRNKGNFPGRFSGRQFSNSRSEMNVSTLELGDSALYLCASSLERGTYEQYFGPGTRLTVT.

This clone was seen many times. This chain connects TRBV29-1 to TRBJ2-7; D remains ambiguous. The length of the CDR3 is 11 residues. CDR1 and CDR2 (germline): SQVTM, ANQGSEA. Trimming cost V 7 bases and J 3 bases, with 10 bases left between them. The CDR3 DNA follows: TGCAGCGCTCGCACTATCTACGAGCAGTACTTC. Its translation: CSARTIYEQYF.

CDR3 sequence reads: CASSDSGTANEKLFF. The CDR3, as DNA: TGTGCCAGCAGTGACTCCGGGACAGCTAATGAAAAACTGTTTTTT. The V call is TRBV6-4, the J call TRBJ1-4, with TRBD1 matching over 7 bases. The V segment lost 0 bases and the J segment 3 bases; nucleotides outside the gene matches: 1. Germline values: CDR1 MRHNA, CDR2 SNTAGT. This CDR3 is built from 15 residues.

There are a few counts of this clone. V and J are TRBV6-4 and TRBJ1-2; 7 positions agree with TRBD1. CDR1 is MRHNA, CDR2 SNTAGT, per germline. The V segment lost 2 bases and the J segment 8 bases; nucleotides outside the gene matches: 17. The CDR3 covers 17 residues. CDR3 bases: TGTGCCAGCAGTGACACCCTGACAGGGAGGAGGATGTGGGGCTACACCTTC. This encodes CASSDTLTGRRMWGYTF.

This chain uses TRBV5-4 with TRBJ2-5; 7 nucleotides align to TRBD2. J gave up 5 bases and V 4 bases, and 11 bases lay outside the gene matches. The CDR3 is made up of 15 amino acids. Per the germline V gene, CDR1 is SGHNT and CDR2 is YYREEE (reference sequence). The CDR3 nucleotides are TGTGCCAGCAGCGTACTCGGGGGAGGGCAGGAGACCCAGTACTTC. Amino acids: CASSVLGGGQETQYF.

This clone was detected many times. The CDR3 bases are TGTGCCAGCAGCCAAGTTTATGGGGCCGGTGAGCAGTTCTTC. Amino acids: CASSQVYGAGEQFF. The V and J genes are TRBV14 and TRBJ2-1, with a weak D call TRBD1 (5 bases). This CDR3 comprises 14 residues. Trimming pared 1 base from V and 9 bases from J, leaving 13 bases between. Germline CDR1 reads SGHDN; CDR2 reads FVKESK.

This clone was seen only a few times. This rearrangement joins TRBV9 to TRBJ1-6; the match to TRBD1 covers 7 bases. J was trimmed by 6 bases and V by 3 bases; bases with no gene match: 3. Germline CDR1 is SGDLS and CDR2 is YYNGEE. CDR3 length: 14 residues. The CDR3 loop is CASSGDSFNSPLHF. In DNA form, the CDR3 reads TGTGCCAGCAGCGGGGACAGCTTTAATTCACCCCTCCACTTT.

This clone has more than one count but fewer than ten. The chain links TRBV5-1 to TRBJ1-1; D is possibly TRBD1 (5 bases). This CDR3 has 13 amino acids. Per germline, CDR1 SGHRS and CDR2 YFSETQ. The V and J ends lost 0 bases and 5 bases respectively, with 8 bases between them. The CDR3 DNA is TGCGCCAGCAGCTTGGAAACAGGTACTGAAGCTTTCTTT. It encodes CASSLETGTEAFF.

V gene TRBV11-2 combines with J gene TRBJ1-1; tentative D call: TRBD1 (5 bases). With 4 bases removed from V and 11 bases from J, the gap between germline ends came to 20 bases. Germline loops: CDR1 SGHAT, CDR2 FQNNGV. The length of the CDR3 is 14 residues. The CDR3 coding sequence is TGTGCCAGCAGCTCACCAACGGGGGGTTGGGAGGCTTTCTTT. Its protein product is CASSSPTGGWEAFF.

In this sample, this clone turned up a few times. The genes are TRBV6-6 and TRBJ2-7; 7 bases are a match to TRBD2. Trimming took 2 bases from V and 9 from J; bases not matched to a gene: 7. Germline-derived CDR1 and CDR2 are MNHNY and SVGAGI (reference sequence). This CDR3 has 13 amino acids. CDR3 DNA: TGTGCCAGCAGTTACATGGGCGGGGAGGGGCAGTACTTC. It yields the protein CASSYMGGEGQYF.